At least ten counts were recorded for the clone carrying this TCR beta chain. Germline V gene data show CDR1 as MDHEN and CDR2 as SYDVKM. CDR3 length: 12 residues. V lost 7 bases and J 1 base, leaving 7 bases between the germline ends. The sample is drawn from a study of molecular identifiers for immune sequencing clone quantification. Study background: For replicates, RNA isolated from around 20,000 or 100,000 naive CD8 cells was divided into five portions, of which four were sequenced.

Via MiXCR, TCRdb re-called the PCR reads, giving one row per CDR3 protein. The sample has 45,000 to 55,000 distinct CDR3 sequences; just over 35% are singletons. Sequenced material: naive CD8+ T cells from blood, with Jurkat cell RNA spiked in. The sample's subset: FACS-sorted CD8+CD4-CCR7+CD45RA+ naive T cells. The chain carries TRBV28 and TRBJ2-5; perhaps TRBD1 as D (5 bases). The clonotype comes from a human donor in good health. Some libraries in this study had Jurkat cell RNA spiked in. The CDR3 loop reads CASKDIQETQYF. The DNA for the CDR3 is TGTGCCAGCAAGGACATCCAAGAGACCCAGTACTTC.